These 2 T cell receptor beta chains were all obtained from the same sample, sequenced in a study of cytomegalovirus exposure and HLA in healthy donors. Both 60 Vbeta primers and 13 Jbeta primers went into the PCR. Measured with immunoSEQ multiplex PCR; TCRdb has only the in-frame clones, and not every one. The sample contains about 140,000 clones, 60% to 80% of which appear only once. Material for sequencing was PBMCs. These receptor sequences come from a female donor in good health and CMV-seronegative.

CDR3 in DNA: TGTGCCAGCAGCGAGAGGGCGGACCAGCAAGTCACCGGGGAGCTGTTTTTT. It codes for CASSERADQQVTGELFF. This chain joins TRBV9 and TRBJ2-2; a possible D gene is TRBD2 (5 bases). The CDR3 covers 17 residues. Germline V gene data show CDR1 as SGDLS and CDR2 as YYNGEE. Trimming took 3 bases from V and 4 from J, leaving 19 bases between them.

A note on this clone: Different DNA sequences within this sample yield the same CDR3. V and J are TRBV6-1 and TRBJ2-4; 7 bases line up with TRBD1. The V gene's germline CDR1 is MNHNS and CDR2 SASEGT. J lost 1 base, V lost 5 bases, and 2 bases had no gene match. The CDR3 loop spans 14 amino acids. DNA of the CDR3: TGTGCCAGCAGTTTACAGGGGGCCAAAAACATTCAGTACTTC. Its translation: CASSLQGAKNIQYF.